A selection of T cell receptor beta chains follows, all from one sample in a study of blood T cell repertoires in COVID-19. The protocol was immunoSEQ multiplex PCR, while the TCRdb copy is restricted to in-frame clones and leaves out a portion. The sample lists 200,000 to 250,000 clones, 80% to 90% occurring once. The sample taken for sequencing was peripheral blood. All receptors derive from a woman older than 75 with active or convalescent COVID-19. The CDR3 runs from the conserved cysteine through the conserved F or W. Fields, in order: clone size, J gene, V gene, D gene, CDR3 protein, CDR3 DNA. The D gene is left open where the match is weak. Clone size is shown for a subset of rows, as once, few, many or a class of expanded clone.

clone size: once; J gene: TRBJ2-7; V gene: TRBV7-9; D gene: -; CDR3 protein: CASSFSSGEQYF; CDR3 DNA: TGTGCCAGCAGCTTCTCTTCGGGGGAGCAGTACTTC
clone size: -; J gene: TRBJ1-1; V gene: TRBV7-3; D gene: -; CDR3 protein: CASSLERVNTEAFF; CDR3 DNA: TGTGCCAGCAGCTTAGAACGGGTGAACACTGAAGCTTTCTTT
clone size: -; J gene: TRBJ2-3; V gene: TRBV2; D gene: -; CDR3 protein: CASSVGTSTDTQYF; CDR3 DNA: TGTGCCAGCAGTGTTGGGACTAGCACAGATACGCAGTATTTT
clone size: -; J gene: TRBJ2-5; V gene: TRBV9; D gene: -; CDR3 protein: CASSGSYQETQYF; CDR3 DNA: TGTGCCAGCAGCGGTTCGTACCAAGAGACCCAGTACTTC
clone size: -; J gene: TRBJ2-3; V gene: TRBV2; D gene: TRBD1; CDR3 protein: CASSVVMGQNTDTQYF; CDR3 DNA: TGTGCCAGCAGTGTTGTTATGGGACAGAACACAGATACGCAGTATTTT
clone size: -; J gene: TRBJ1-2; V gene: TRBV6-2/TRBV6-3; D gene: TRBD1; CDR3 protein: CASSSLRDRGSRYGYTF; CDR3 DNA: TGTGCCAGCAGTTCCCTCCGGGACAGGGGCAGTCGCTATGGCTACACCTTC
clone size: -; J gene: TRBJ1-4; V gene: TRBV10-3; D gene: -; CDR3 protein: CAISGGATNEKLFF; CDR3 DNA: TGTGCCATCAGCGGGGGGGCAACTAATGAAAAACTGTTTTTT
clone size: -; J gene: TRBJ2-7; V gene: TRBV7-2; D gene: TRBD2; CDR3 protein: CASSLGRLAGIDEQYF; CDR3 DNA: TGTGCCAGCAGCTTAGGCCGACTAGCGGGAATCGACGAGCAGTACTTC
clone size: -; J gene: TRBJ2-7; V gene: TRBV28; D gene: -; CDR3 protein: CASTPTGAYEQYF; CDR3 DNA: TGTGCCAGCACCCCGACAGGCGCTTACGAGCAGTACTTC
clone size: -; J gene: TRBJ1-5; V gene: TRBV5-1; D gene: -; CDR3 protein: CASSLGGESNQPQHF; CDR3 DNA: TGCGCCAGCAGCTTGGGGGGAGAAAGCAATCAGCCCCAGCATTTT
clone size: -; J gene: TRBJ1-1; V gene: TRBV5-4; D gene: TRBD1; CDR3 protein: CASSARQGAIYTEAFF; CDR3 DNA: TGTGCCAGCAGCGCAAGACAGGGGGCGATATACACTGAAGCTTTCTTT
clone size: -; J gene: TRBJ1-1; V gene: TRBV28; D gene: -; CDR3 protein: CASSMPVKGLNTEAFF; CDR3 DNA: TGTGCCAGCAGTATGCCAGTCAAGGGGCTAAACACTGAAGCTTTCTTT
clone size: -; J gene: TRBJ2-2; V gene: TRBV6-5; D gene: TRBD1; CDR3 protein: CASSWGTVYTGELFF; CDR3 DNA: TGTGCCAGCAGCTGGGGGACAGTCTACACCGGGGAGCTGTTTTTT
clone size: -; J gene: TRBJ1-1; V gene: TRBV4-1; D gene: -; CDR3 protein: CASSLIGQPNTEAFF; CDR3 DNA: TGCGCCAGCAGCTTAATCGGACAGCCGAACACTGAAGCTTTCTTT
clone size: -; J gene: TRBJ1-2; V gene: TRBV6-5; D gene: -; CDR3 protein: CASSYRAPRDGYTF; CDR3 DNA: TGTGCCAGCAGTTACAGGGCGCCCAGGGATGGCTACACCTTC
clone size: -; J gene: TRBJ2-2; V gene: TRBV10-3; D gene: TRBD2; CDR3 protein: CAMSGTSVAGELFF; CDR3 DNA: TGTGCCATGAGCGGGACTTCCGTAGCCGGGGAGCTGTTTTTT
clone size: -; J gene: TRBJ2-5; V gene: TRBV24-1; D gene: -; CDR3 protein: CATSDYGSGETQYF; CDR3 DNA: TGTGCCACCAGTGATTACGGGAGTGGCGAGACCCAGTACTTC
clone size: -; J gene: TRBJ1-1; V gene: TRBV10-3; D gene: TRBD1; CDR3 protein: CAISEPNRGNTEAFF; CDR3 DNA: TGTGCCATCAGTGAGCCGAACAGGGGGAACACTGAAGCTTTCTTT
clone size: -; J gene: TRBJ1-1; V gene: TRBV7-3; D gene: -; CDR3 protein: CASSSTGLSEAFF; CDR3 DNA: TGTGCCAGCAGCTCCACCGGTCTCTCTGAAGCTTTCTTT
clone size: -; J gene: TRBJ2-7; V gene: TRBV7-8; D gene: -; CDR3 protein: CASSLALGDEQYF; CDR3 DNA: TGTGCCAGCAGCTTAGCGCTAGGGGACGAGCAGTACTTC
clone size: -; J gene: TRBJ1-2; V gene: TRBV28; D gene: TRBD1; CDR3 protein: CAIPGQGSLGYTF; CDR3 DNA: TGTGCCATTCCGGGACAGGGGAGTCTCGGCTACACCTTC
clone size: few; J gene: TRBJ1-1; V gene: TRBV29-1; D gene: TRBD1; CDR3 protein: CSVEEGDRGWAEAFF; CDR3 DNA: TGCAGCGTTGAAGAAGGGGACAGGGGATGGGCTGAAGCTTTCTTT
clone size: -; J gene: TRBJ2-5; V gene: TRBV28; D gene: -; CDR3 protein: CASSLFRETQYF; CDR3 DNA: TGTGCCAGCAGTTTATTCCGGGAGACCCAGTACTTC
clone size: -; J gene: TRBJ1-1; V gene: TRBV5-1; D gene: TRBD1; CDR3 protein: CASSTGQGHTEAFF; CDR3 DNA: TGCGCCAGCAGCACTGGACAGGGACACACTGAAGCTTTCTTT
clone size: -; J gene: TRBJ1-2; V gene: TRBV6-5; D gene: TRBD1; CDR3 protein: CASSPGTGKYYGYTF; CDR3 DNA: TGTGCCAGCAGTCCCGGGACAGGGAAGTACTATGGCTACACCTTC
clone size: -; J gene: TRBJ2-2; V gene: TRBV4-3; D gene: TRBD2; CDR3 protein: CASSQAWTSGSVTGELFF; CDR3 DNA: TGCGCCAGCAGCCAGGCCTGGACTAGCGGGAGTGTCACCGGGGAGCTGTTTTTT
clone size: once; J gene: TRBJ2-3; V gene: TRBV5-1; D gene: TRBD2; CDR3 protein: CASSSRTSGKDTQYF; CDR3 DNA: TGCGCCAGCAGCAGCCGGACTAGCGGGAAGGATACGCAGTATTTT
clone size: -; J gene: TRBJ2-6; V gene: TRBV11-3; D gene: TRBD2; CDR3 protein: CASSPTSYSSGANVLTF; CDR3 DNA: TGTGCCAGCAGCCCGACTAGCTACAGCTCTGGGGCCAACGTCCTGACTTTC
clone size: -; J gene: TRBJ2-2; V gene: TRBV3-1/TRBV3-2; D gene: -; CDR3 protein: CASSQEGGTGELFF; CDR3 DNA: TGTGCCAGCAGCCAAGAGGGGGGAACCGGGGAGCTGTTTTTT
clone size: -; J gene: TRBJ2-1; V gene: TRBV9; D gene: TRBD1; CDR3 protein: CASSVAPQGFNEQFF; CDR3 DNA: TGTGCCAGCAGCGTGGCTCCACAGGGGTTCAATGAGCAGTTCTTC
clone size: -; J gene: TRBJ2-7; V gene: TRBV6-2/TRBV6-3; D gene: -; CDR3 protein: CASSYGDEQYF; CDR3 DNA: TGTGCCAGCAGTTACGGAGACGAGCAGTACTTC
clone size: -; J gene: TRBJ2-3; V gene: TRBV11-1; D gene: TRBD2; CDR3 protein: CASSLGLAGGTDTQYF; CDR3 DNA: TGTGCCAGCAGCTTGGGACTAGCGGGAGGCACAGATACGCAGTATTTT
clone size: -; J gene: TRBJ1-5; V gene: TRBV18; D gene: TRBD1; CDR3 protein: CASSPQGANQPQHF; CDR3 DNA: TGTGCCAGCTCACCACAGGGGGCCAACCAGCCCCAGCATTTT
clone size: -; J gene: TRBJ1-1; V gene: TRBV9; D gene: -; CDR3 protein: CASSVDGRGNTEAFF; CDR3 DNA: TGTGCCAGCAGCGTAGACGGGAGGGGGAACACTGAAGCTTTCTTT
clone size: once; J gene: TRBJ2-7; V gene: TRBV7-8; D gene: -; CDR3 protein: CASSLGARRLGQVQYF; CDR3 DNA: TGTGCCAGCAGCTTAGGTGCGAGGAGGTTAGGCCAAGTGCAGTACTTC
clone size: -; J gene: TRBJ2-7; V gene: TRBV18; D gene: -; CDR3 protein: CASSPQRGYEQYF; CDR3 DNA: TGTGCCAGCTCACCACAACGGGGCTACGAGCAGTACTTC
clone size: -; J gene: TRBJ1-4; V gene: TRBV6-2/TRBV6-3; D gene: -; CDR3 protein: CASSRGGNEKLFF; CDR3 DNA: TGTGCCAGCAGCCGCGGGGGGAATGAAAAACTGTTTTTT
clone size: -; J gene: TRBJ2-3; V gene: TRBV5-1; D gene: TRBD2; CDR3 protein: CASSLGFPAGNSADTQYF; CDR3 DNA: TGCGCCAGCAGCTTGGGCTTCCCAGCGGGGAATTCAGCAGATACGCAGTATTTT
clone size: -; J gene: TRBJ2-1; V gene: TRBV6-2/TRBV6-3; D gene: TRBD2; CDR3 protein: CASSGLAGVHSYNEQFF; CDR3 DNA: TGTGCCAGCAGTGGACTAGCGGGAGTCCACTCCTACAATGAGCAGTTCTTC
clone size: -; J gene: TRBJ2-7; V gene: TRBV7-2; D gene: -; CDR3 protein: CASSLGGNSYEQYF; CDR3 DNA: TGTGCCAGCAGCTTGGGCGGGAACTCCTACGAGCAGTACTTC
clone size: -; J gene: TRBJ2-1; V gene: TRBV9; D gene: TRBD2; CDR3 protein: CASSPAGTISLEQFF; CDR3 DNA: TGTGCCAGCAGCCCCGCCGGGACTATTTCCCTGGAGCAGTTCTTC
clone size: -; J gene: TRBJ2-7; V gene: TRBV2; D gene: -; CDR3 protein: CASRELEPYGEQYF; CDR3 DNA: TGTGCCAGCAGGGAACTAGAACCCTATGGCGAGCAGTACTTC
clone size: -; J gene: TRBJ2-7; V gene: TRBV7-2; D gene: TRBD2; CDR3 protein: CASSYQRLAGGPGEQYF; CDR3 DNA: TGTGCCAGCAGCTACCAGAGACTAGCGGGAGGGCCGGGTGAGCAGTACTTC
clone size: -; J gene: TRBJ1-3; V gene: TRBV7-6; D gene: -; CDR3 protein: CASSAHTGGGLSGNTIYF; CDR3 DNA: TGTGCCAGCAGCGCTCATACAGGAGGAGGGCTAAGTGGAAACACCATATATTTT
clone size: -; J gene: TRBJ2-5; V gene: TRBV7-8; D gene: -; CDR3 protein: CASSLGSSYKYQETQYF; CDR3 DNA: TGTGCCAGCAGCTTAGGTTCTAGCTATAAGTACCAAGAGACCCAGTACTTC
clone size: -; J gene: TRBJ1-1; V gene: TRBV11-2; D gene: -; CDR3 protein: CASSLDGGREAFF; CDR3 DNA: TGTGCCAGCAGCTTAGACGGGGGGCGGGAAGCTTTCTTT
clone size: -; J gene: TRBJ1-5; V gene: TRBV6-2/TRBV6-3; D gene: -; CDR3 protein: CASSYPQGLQPQHF; CDR3 DNA: TGTGCCAGCAGTTACCCCCAGGGACTTCAGCCCCAGCATTTT
clone size: -; J gene: TRBJ1-1; V gene: TRBV5-1; D gene: TRBD1; CDR3 protein: CASSFSQGSTEAFF; CDR3 DNA: TGCGCCAGCAGCTTCTCACAGGGGAGCACTGAAGCTTTCTTT
clone size: once; J gene: TRBJ1-2; V gene: TRBV11-3; D gene: -; CDR3 protein: CASSLDGRENYGYTF; CDR3 DNA: TGTGCCAGCAGCTTAGATGGGAGGGAGAACTATGGCTACACCTTC
clone size: -; J gene: TRBJ2-2; V gene: TRBV9; D gene: TRBD1; CDR3 protein: CASSRSTGVRTGELFF; CDR3 DNA: TGTGCCAGCAGCAGAAGTACAGGGGTGCGCACCGGGGAGCTGTTTTTT
clone size: -; J gene: TRBJ2-7; V gene: TRBV29-1; D gene: TRBD1; CDR3 protein: CSVGQGGDEQYF; CDR3 DNA: TGCAGCGTTGGACAGGGTGGCGACGAGCAGTACTTC
clone size: -; J gene: TRBJ1-5; V gene: TRBV2; D gene: -; CDR3 protein: CASSGGLESNQPQHF; CDR3 DNA: TGTGCCAGCAGTGGGGGCCTGGAGAGCAATCAGCCCCAGCATTTT
clone size: -; J gene: TRBJ1-2; V gene: TRBV19; D gene: -; CDR3 protein: CASSIVPPAGAGNYGYTF; CDR3 DNA: TGTGCCAGTAGTATAGTCCCCCCCGCGGGGGCCGGTAACTATGGCTACACCTTC
clone size: few; J gene: TRBJ2-2; V gene: TRBV5-5; D gene: TRBD2; CDR3 protein: CASSKRSGGRDPGELFF; CDR3 DNA: TGTGCCAGCAGCAAACGTAGCGGGGGGAGAGACCCCGGGGAGCTGTTTTTT
clone size: -; J gene: TRBJ1-5; V gene: TRBV9; D gene: -; CDR3 protein: CASRTSTAATEGSQPQHF; CDR3 DNA: TGTGCCAGCCGCACCAGCACCGCAGCGACGGAGGGGTCTCAGCCCCAGCATTTT
clone size: -; J gene: TRBJ2-5; V gene: TRBV5-6; D gene: -; CDR3 protein: CASSFQGSETQYF; CDR3 DNA: TGTGCCAGCAGCTTTCAGGGGTCCGAGACCCAGTACTTC